This entry lists 15 T cell receptor beta chains sequenced from one sample in a study of CD8 T cells in ankylosing spondylitis. One entry per CDR3 protein, called by TCRdb with MiXCR from the 5' RACE reads. The sample yields about 320,000 distinct CDR3 sequences, 9.5% to 13% seen once. Sequencing used blood, either unsorted or a sorted T cell fraction (not recorded which). The receptors stem from a female donor with ankylosing spondylitis or in good health (not recorded which).

The sample holds many counts of this clonotype. The CDR3 DNA sequence: TGCGCCAGCAGCTTCGCCGGAGGAGGGAGCAACACTGAAGCTTTCTTT. Protein sequence: CASSFAGGGSNTEAFF. The J gene is TRBJ1-1, the V gene TRBV5-1; D gene uncertain. The CDR3 is 16 amino acids. Trimming left V 2 bases short and J 2 bases short, with 16 bases between. Germline CDR1 is SGHRS and CDR2 is YFSETQ.

This clonotype was seen at least ten times. This rearrangement joins TRBV28 to TRBJ2-2; unclear D gene. CDR1 and CDR2 from the germline V gene are MDHEN and SYDVKM. The V end was cut by 7 bases, the J end by 2 bases, with 8 bases between. The CDR3 consists of 13 residues. In nucleotides, the CDR3 is TGTGCCAGCACCCCCGACAACACCGGGGAGCTGTTTTTT. This encodes CASTPDNTGELFF.

This clonotype has a count of ten or more. J is TRBJ1-6 and V is TRBV20-1; perhaps TRBD1 as D (6 bases). CDR3 length: 13 residues. V lost 7 bases, J lost 8 bases, and 15 bases lay in between. The V gene's germline CDR1 is DFQATT and CDR2 SNEGSKA (reference sequence). CDR3 DNA: TGCAGTGTCACCGGGACATCGCATTCACCCCTCCACTTT. Its translation: CSVTGTSHSPLHF.

This clonotype was picked up a small number of times. The genes are TRBV5-1 and TRBJ1-1; the D is unclear. The CDR3 is made up of 12 amino acids. CDR1 and CDR2 from the germline V gene are SGHRS and YFSETQ. The germline V and J ends were trimmed by 7 bases and 0 bases, with 7 bases remaining between them. The CDR3 region is CASGRLNTEAFF. The CDR3 nucleotides read TGCGCCAGCGGCCGGCTGAACACTGAAGCTTTCTTT.

This clonotype was detected many times. The V call is TRBV7-9, the J call TRBJ2-4, with D unclear. Trimming took off 2 bases at V and 9 bases at J, with 11 bases between the two ends. The CDR3 runs 13 residues. Germline CDR1 SEHNR, CDR2 FQNEAQ (reference sequence). Written as DNA, the CDR3 is TGTGCCAGCAGCTTAAAACCCTCAGGCATTCAGTACTTC. Its translation: CASSLKPSGIQYF.

The rearrangement joins TRBV5-1 to TRBJ2-3, with a possible D match to TRBD2 (5 bases). The CDR3 length is 15 residues. V was cut by 6 bases and J by 0 bases, with 14 bases left in between. The germline CDR1 and CDR2 sequences are SGHRS and YFSETQ. CDR3 in amino acids: CASKLRADSTDTQYF. The DNA of the CDR3 is TGCGCCAGCAAACTGAGGGCAGACAGCACAGATACGCAGTATTTT. Drawing the rest from reference TRBV5-1 and TRBJ2-3, the complete variable domain is KAGVTQTPRYLIKTRGQQVTLSCSPISGHRSVSWYQQTPGQGLQFLFEYFSETQRNKGNFPGRFSGRQFSNSRSEMNVSTLELGDSALYLCASKLRADSTDTQYFGPGTRLTVL.

This clonotype has a count of ten or more. The rearrangement links TRBV2 to TRBJ1-6, with D possibly being TRBD1 (5 bases). CDR1 SNHLY and CDR2 FYNNEI come from the germline V gene. There are 14 residues in the CDR3. Trimming stripped 0 bases from V and 11 bases from J, with 11 bases between. The CDR3 DNA is TGTGCCAGCAGTGAAGCTCAGGGAGCCACACCCCTCCACTTT. Translated: CASSEAQGATPLHF.

This clonotype occurred a few times. The chain couples TRBV4-2 to TRBJ1-1; 7 bases line up with TRBD1. The CDR3 is made up of 16 amino acids. The trim removed 0 bases at V and 3 bases at J, leaving 7 bases unmatched. CDR1 and CDR2 from the germline V gene are LGHNA and YNFKEQ. This CDR3 is CASSQEWGRGDTEAFF. Here the CDR3 DNA reads TGTGCCAGCAGCCAAGAGTGGGGCAGGGGGGACACTGAAGCTTTCTTT.

This clonotype is a singleton in its sample. One base away lies a much larger clone, so this may be a sequencing read error. CDR3 bases: TGTGCCGCCTTGTCCGCGGGGGGAGGGGGTGAGCAGTTCTTC. Translated: CAALSAGGGGEQFF. This chain uses TRBV24-1 with TRBJ2-1; 8 bases fit TRBD2. The CDR3 loop spans 14 amino acids. After removal of 12 bases from V and 9 bases from J, the junction contained 15 bases not matched to a gene. Germline lookup yields CDR1 KGHDR and CDR2 SFDVKD.

V usage is TRBV5-5 and J usage is TRBJ1-5; the D is unclear. CDR1 SGHKS and CDR2 YYEKEE come from the germline V gene (reference sequence). V was trimmed by 5 bases and J by 11 bases, leaving 17 bases between them. The CDR3 extends over 13 amino acids. CDR3 nucleotide sequence: TGTGCCAGCAGACACGACCCCGGGCCGGCCCAGCATTTT. Translating gives CASRHDPGPAQHF.

This clonotype was seen a handful of times. The chain combines TRBV28 with TRBJ1-4, with a tentative D call TRBD1 (5 bases). Trimming removed 3 bases from V and 6 bases from J, with 11 bases in between. CDR3 size: 14 residues. CDR1 and CDR2 from the germline V gene are MDHEN and SYDVKM. The CDR3 region has the DNA TGTGCCAGCAGTTTCCCAGGGAGAGATGAAAAACTGTTTTTT. It yields the protein CASSFPGRDEKLFF.

This clonotype was seen a handful of times. The chain recombines TRBV3-1 with TRBJ2-2, with D unresolved. V dropped 1 base and J dropped 8 bases, with 11 bases sitting between them. The germline gives CDR1 LGHDT, CDR2 YNNKEL (reference sequence). The CDR3 has 14 amino acids. The CDR3 DNA follows: TGTGCCAGCAGCCAAGTTGGGCCGTCAGGGGAGCTGTTTTTT. It yields the protein CASSQVGPSGELFF.

V gene TRBV7-9 combines with J gene TRBJ1-4; D uncertain. V shed 6 bases and J shed 4 bases, with 15 bases lying between them. The CDR3 contains 15 residues. The germline gives CDR1 SEHNR, CDR2 FQNEAQ (reference sequence). The CDR3 region has the DNA TGTGCCAGCAGTATTACGCAGGAGTATAATGAAAAACTGTTTTTT. It yields the protein CASSITQEYNEKLFF. The entire variable domain, with the rest obtained from reference TRBV7-9 and TRBJ1-4, is as follows: DTGVSQNPRHKITKRGQNVTFRCDPISEHNRLYWYRQTLGQGPEFLTYFQNEAQLEKSRLLSDRFSAERPKGSFSTLEIQRTEQGDSAMYLCASSITQEYNEKLFFGSGTQLSVL.

This clonotype came up a few times. This chain links TRBV12-3 or TRBV12-4 with TRBJ1-1; a possible D gene is TRBD1 (5 bases). Trimming took 3 bases from V and 5 from J, leaving 10 bases between them. The CDR3 runs 13 residues. The CDR3 sequence: CASSFRDLTEAFF. CDR3 DNA: TGTGCCAGCAGTTTCAGGGACCTGACTGAAGCTTTCTTT.

This clonotype was observed many times. The chain joins TRBV20-1 to TRBJ2-7; D ambiguous. CDR3 length: 13 amino acids. Germline V gives CDR1 DFQATT, CDR2 SNEGSKA (reference sequence). V was pared by 3 bases and J by 3 bases, with 12 bases between. The CDR3 DNA is TGCAGTGCTAGGGGCCGGTCCCACTACGAGCAGTACTTC. This gives the protein CSARGRSHYEQYF.